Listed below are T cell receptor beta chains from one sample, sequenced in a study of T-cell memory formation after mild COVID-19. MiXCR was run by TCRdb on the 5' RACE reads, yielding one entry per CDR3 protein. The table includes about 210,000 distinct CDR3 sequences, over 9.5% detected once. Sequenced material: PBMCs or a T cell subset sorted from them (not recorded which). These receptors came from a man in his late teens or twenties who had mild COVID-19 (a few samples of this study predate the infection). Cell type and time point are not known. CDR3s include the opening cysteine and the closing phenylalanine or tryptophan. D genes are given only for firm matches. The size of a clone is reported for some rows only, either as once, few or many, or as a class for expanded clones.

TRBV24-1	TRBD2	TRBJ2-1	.	CATSDTGLAGVSEQFF	TGTGCCACCAGTGATACCGGACTAGCGGGGGTGAGTGAGCAGTTCTTC
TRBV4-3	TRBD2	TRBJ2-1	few	CASSQSLAGGNEQFF	TGCGCCAGCAGCCAAAGCCTAGCGGGGGGTAATGAGCAGTTCTTC
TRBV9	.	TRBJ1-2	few	CASSPGPLSNYGYTF	TGTGCCAGCAGCCCCGGACCCTTATCGAACTATGGCTACACCTTC
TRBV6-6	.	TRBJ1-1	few	CASSYRGGPTEAFF	TGTGCCAGCAGTTACAGGGGGGGACCGACTGAAGCTTTCTTT
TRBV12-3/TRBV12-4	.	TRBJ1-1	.	CASSLVMAPTEAFF	TGTGCCAGCAGTTTAGTTATGGCCCCCACTGAAGCTTTCTTT
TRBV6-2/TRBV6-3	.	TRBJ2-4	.	CASSYSGLVRNIQYF	TGTGCCAGCAGTTACTCAGGGTTGGTGAGGAACATTCAGTACTTC
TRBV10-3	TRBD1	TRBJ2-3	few	CAINPGQGGTDTQYF	TGTGCCATCAACCCAGGACAGGGGGGCACAGATACGCAGTATTTT
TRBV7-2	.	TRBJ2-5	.	CASSLSRAETQYF	TGTGCCAGCAGCTTAAGCCGGGCTGAGACCCAGTACTTC
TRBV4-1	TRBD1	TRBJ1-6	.	CASSQEGLQGARKSPLHF	TGCGCCAGCAGCCAAGAGGGATTACAGGGGGCGCGTAAGTCACCCCTCCACTTT
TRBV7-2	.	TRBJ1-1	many	CASSLYGTEAFF	TGTGCCAGCAGCTTATATGGCACTGAAGCTTTCTTT
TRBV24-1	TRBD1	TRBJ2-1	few	CATSDLDREQFF	TGTGCCACCAGTGACCTGGACAGGGAGCAGTTCTTC
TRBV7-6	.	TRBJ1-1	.	CASSSRALGVTEAFF	TGTGCCAGCAGCTCCCGGGCATTGGGAGTCACTGAAGCTTTCTTT
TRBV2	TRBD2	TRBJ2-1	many	CASRLAGGLEQFF	TGTGCCAGCAGACTAGCGGGGGGGCTTGAGCAGTTCTTC
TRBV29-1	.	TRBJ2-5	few	CSVERGRETQYF	TGCAGCGTTGAGAGGGGCCGGGAGACCCAGTACTTC
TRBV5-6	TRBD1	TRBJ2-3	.	CASSPPGQGTDTQYF	TGTGCCAGCAGCCCCCCGGGACAGGGCACAGATACGCAGTATTTT
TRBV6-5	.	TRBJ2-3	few	CASTTQVGDTQYF	TGTGCCAGCACCACCCAGGTGGGGGATACGCAGTATTTT
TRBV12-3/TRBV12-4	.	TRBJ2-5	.	CASSFRTARSGTQYF	TGTGCCAGCAGTTTCAGGACGGCCCGTTCGGGGACCCAGTACTTC
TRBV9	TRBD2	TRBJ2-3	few	CASSVISRGADTQYF	TGTGCCAGCAGCGTAATCAGCCGGGGGGCAGATACGCAGTATTTT
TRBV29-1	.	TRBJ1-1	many	CSVAGGNTEAFF	TGCAGCGTTGCGGGCGGGAACACTGAAGCTTTCTTT
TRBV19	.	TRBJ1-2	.	CASSERTESYGYTF	TGTGCCAGTAGTGAAAGGACAGAGTCCTATGGCTACACCTTC